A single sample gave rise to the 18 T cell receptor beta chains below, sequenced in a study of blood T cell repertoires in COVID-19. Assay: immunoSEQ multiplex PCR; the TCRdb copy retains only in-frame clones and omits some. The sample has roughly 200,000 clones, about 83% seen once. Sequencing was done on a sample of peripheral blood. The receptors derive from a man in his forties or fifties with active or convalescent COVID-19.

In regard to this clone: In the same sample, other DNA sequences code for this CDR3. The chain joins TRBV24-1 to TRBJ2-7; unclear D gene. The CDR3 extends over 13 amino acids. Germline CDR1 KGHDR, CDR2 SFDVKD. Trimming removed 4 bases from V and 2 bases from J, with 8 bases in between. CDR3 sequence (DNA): TGTGCCACCAGTGACAGGTCCACCTACGAGCAGTACTTC. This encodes CATSDRSTYEQYF.

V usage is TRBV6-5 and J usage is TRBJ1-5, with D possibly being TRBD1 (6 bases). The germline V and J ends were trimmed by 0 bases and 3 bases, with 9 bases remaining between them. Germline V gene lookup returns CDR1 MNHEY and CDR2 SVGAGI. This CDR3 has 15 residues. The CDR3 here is CASSYSGALNQPQHF. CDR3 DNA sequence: TGTGCCAGCAGTTACTCGGGGGCCCTCAATCAGCCCCAGCATTTT.

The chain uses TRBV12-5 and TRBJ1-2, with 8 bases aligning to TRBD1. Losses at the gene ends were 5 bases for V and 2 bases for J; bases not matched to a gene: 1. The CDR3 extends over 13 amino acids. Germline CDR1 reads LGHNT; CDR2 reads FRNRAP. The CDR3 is CASGRTGNYGYTF. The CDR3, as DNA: TGTGCTAGTGGTCGGACAGGGAACTATGGCTACACCTTC.

In DNA form, the CDR3 reads TGTGCCAGCAGTGAAGTGGGGAGGGGTGGCTACACCTTC. Translation: CASSEVGRGGYTF. The chain is built from TRBV6-1 and TRBJ1-2; TRBD1 might be the D (5 bases). Per germline, CDR1 MNHNS and CDR2 SASEGT. V dropped 1 base and J dropped 7 bases, with 10 bases sitting between them. The CDR3 contains 13 residues.

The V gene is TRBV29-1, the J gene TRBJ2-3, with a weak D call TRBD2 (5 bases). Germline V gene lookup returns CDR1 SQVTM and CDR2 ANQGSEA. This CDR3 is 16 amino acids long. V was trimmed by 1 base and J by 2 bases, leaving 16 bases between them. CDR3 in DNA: TGCAGCGTTGAAGGACTACCGGACCTTTCCACAGATACGCAGTATTTT. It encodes CSVEGLPDLSTDTQYF.

The CDR3 loop reads CASSSTPGAGASNQPQHF. The CDR3 DNA reads as TGTGCCAGCTCATCTACACCTGGAGCAGGGGCTAGCAATCAGCCCCAGCATTTT. The gene calls are TRBV18 and TRBJ1-5, with a tentative D call TRBD1 (6 bases). With 5 bases removed from V and 0 bases from J, the gap between germline ends came to 20 bases. This CDR3 region has 18 residues. CDR1 and CDR2 (germline): KGHSH, LQKENI.

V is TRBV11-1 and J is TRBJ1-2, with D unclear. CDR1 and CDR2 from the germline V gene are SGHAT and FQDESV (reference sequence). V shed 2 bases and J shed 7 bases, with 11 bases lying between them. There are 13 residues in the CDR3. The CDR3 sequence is CASSLNLQAGYTF. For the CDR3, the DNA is TGTGCCAGCAGCTTAAATCTTCAGGCTGGCTACACCTTC. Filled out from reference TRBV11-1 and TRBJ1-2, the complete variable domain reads EAEVAQSPRYKITEKSQAVAFWCDPISGHATLYWYRQILGQGPELLVQFQDESVVDDSQLPKDRFSAERLKGVDSTLKIQPAELGDSAMYLCASSLNLQAGYTFGSGTRLTVV.

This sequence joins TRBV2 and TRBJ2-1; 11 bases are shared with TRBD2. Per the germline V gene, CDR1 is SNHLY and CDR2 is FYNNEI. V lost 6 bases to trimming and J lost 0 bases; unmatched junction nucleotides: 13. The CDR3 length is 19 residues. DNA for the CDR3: TGTGCCAGCAGACCGGTGGGACTAGCGGACGCCATCTCCTACAATGAGCAGTTCTTC. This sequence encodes CASRPVGLADAISYNEQFF. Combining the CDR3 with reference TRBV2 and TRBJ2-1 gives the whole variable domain EPEVTQTPSHQVTQMGQEVILRCVPISNHLYFYWYRQILGQKVEFLVSFYNNEISEKSEIFDDQFSVERPDGSNFTLKIRSTKLEDSAMYFCASRPVGLADAISYNEQFFGPGTRLTVL.

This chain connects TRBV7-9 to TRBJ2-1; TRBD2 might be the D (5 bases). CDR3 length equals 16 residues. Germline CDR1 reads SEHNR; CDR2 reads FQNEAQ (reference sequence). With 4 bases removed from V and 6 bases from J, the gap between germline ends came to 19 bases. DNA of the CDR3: TGTGCCAGCAGCTCGGGAAGGGTCCTTCGAATCAATGAGCAGTTCTTC. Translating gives CASSSGRVLRINEQFF.

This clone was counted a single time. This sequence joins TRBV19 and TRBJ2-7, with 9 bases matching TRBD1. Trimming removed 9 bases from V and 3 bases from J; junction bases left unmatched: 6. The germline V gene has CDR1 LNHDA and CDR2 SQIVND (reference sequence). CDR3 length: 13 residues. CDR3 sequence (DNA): TGTGCCAGAGGGGACAGGGCGGACTACGAGCAGTACTTC. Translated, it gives CARGDRADYEQYF.

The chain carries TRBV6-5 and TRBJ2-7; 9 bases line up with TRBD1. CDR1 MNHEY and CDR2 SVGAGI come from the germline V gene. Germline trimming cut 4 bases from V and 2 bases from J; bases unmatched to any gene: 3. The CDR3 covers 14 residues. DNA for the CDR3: TGTGCCAGCAGTTCCGGGACAGGGACCTACGAGCAGTACTTC. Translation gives CASSSGTGTYEQYF.

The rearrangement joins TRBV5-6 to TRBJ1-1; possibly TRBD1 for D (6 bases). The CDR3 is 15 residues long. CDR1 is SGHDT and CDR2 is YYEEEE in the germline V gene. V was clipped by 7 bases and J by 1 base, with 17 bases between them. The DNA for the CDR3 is TGTGCCAGCGCCCGGAGGGGGGGCTCGAACACTGAAGCTTTCTTT. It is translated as CASARRGGSNTEAFF.

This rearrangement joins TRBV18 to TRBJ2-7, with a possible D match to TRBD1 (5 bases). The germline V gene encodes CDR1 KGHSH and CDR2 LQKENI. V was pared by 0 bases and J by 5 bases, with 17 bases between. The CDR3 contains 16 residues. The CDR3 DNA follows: TGTGCCAGCTCACCACCGCAGGGCGCTTTAGTAAACGAGCAGTACTTC. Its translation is CASSPPQGALVNEQYF.

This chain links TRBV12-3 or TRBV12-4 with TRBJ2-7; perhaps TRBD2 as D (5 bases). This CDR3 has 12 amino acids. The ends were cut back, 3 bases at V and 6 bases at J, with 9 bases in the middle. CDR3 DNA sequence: TGTGCCAGCAGTTTGACGCGGGCCGAGCAGTACTTC. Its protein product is CASSLTRAEQYF.

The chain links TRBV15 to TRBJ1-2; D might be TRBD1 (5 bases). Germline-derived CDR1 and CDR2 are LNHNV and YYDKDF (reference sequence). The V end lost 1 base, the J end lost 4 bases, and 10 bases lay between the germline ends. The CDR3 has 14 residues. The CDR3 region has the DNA TGTGCCACCAGCAGAGGGGCAGGGATCTATGGCTACACCTTC. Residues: CATSRGAGIYGYTF.

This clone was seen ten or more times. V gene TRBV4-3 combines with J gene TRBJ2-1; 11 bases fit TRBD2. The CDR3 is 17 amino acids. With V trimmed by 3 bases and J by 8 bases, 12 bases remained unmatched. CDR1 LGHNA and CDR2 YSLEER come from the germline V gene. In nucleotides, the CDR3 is TGCGCCAGCAGCCAGGATTTTAGCGGGGGGGCTCGCGATGAGCAGTTCTTC. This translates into CASSQDFSGGARDEQFF.

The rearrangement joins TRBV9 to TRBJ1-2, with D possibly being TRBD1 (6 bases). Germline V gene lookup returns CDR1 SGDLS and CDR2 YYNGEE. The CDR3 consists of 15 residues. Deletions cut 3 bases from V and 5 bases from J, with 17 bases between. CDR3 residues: CASSASPGTLYGYTF. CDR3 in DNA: TGTGCCAGCAGCGCAAGCCCCGGGACACTTTATGGCTACACCTTC.

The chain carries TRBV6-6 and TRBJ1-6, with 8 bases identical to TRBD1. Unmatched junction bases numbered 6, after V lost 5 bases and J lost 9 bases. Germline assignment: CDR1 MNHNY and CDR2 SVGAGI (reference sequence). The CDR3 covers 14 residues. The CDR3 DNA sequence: TGTGCCAGCAGTAGGGGACAGGTTTCTTCACCCCTCCACTTT. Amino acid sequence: CASSRGQVSSPLHF.